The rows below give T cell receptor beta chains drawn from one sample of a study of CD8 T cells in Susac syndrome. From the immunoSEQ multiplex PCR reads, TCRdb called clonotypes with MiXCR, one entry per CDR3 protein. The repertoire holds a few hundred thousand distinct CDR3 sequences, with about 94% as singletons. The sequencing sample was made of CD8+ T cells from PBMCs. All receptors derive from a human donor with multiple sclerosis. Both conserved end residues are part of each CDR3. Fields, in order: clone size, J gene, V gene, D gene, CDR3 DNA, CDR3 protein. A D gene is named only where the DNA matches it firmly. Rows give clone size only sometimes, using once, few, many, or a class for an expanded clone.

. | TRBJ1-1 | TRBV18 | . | TGTGCCAGCTCACCAGTGGGGAACACTGAAGCTTTCTTT | CASSPVGNTEAFF
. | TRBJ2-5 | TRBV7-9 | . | TGTGCCAGCAGCTTAGAAGATGGGTGGCAAGAGACCCAGTACTTC | CASSLEDGWQETQYF
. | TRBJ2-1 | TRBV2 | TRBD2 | TGTGCCAGCAGTGAAATTGCGGGACTACCCTACAATGAGCAGTTCTTC | CASSEIAGLPYNEQFF
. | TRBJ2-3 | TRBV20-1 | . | TGCAGTGCTAGAGGTGCTAGCAGCACAGATACGCAGTATTTT | CSARGASSTDTQYF
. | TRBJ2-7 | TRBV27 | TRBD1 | TGTGCCAGCCAGGGACAGTCCAACGAGCAGTACTTC | CASQGQSNEQYF
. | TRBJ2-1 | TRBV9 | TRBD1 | TGTGCCAGCAGCCCCGGGACAGGGCCCCGTGTTGTGGGGTTGCTCTTC | CASSPGTGPRVVGLLF
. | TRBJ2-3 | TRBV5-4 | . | TGTGCCAGCAGCTTCTATGGGGGAGACACAGATACGCAGTATTTT | CASSFYGGDTDTQYF
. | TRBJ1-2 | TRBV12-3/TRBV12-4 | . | TGTGCCAGCAGCGAGAGGGCTACCGGGGGGCACTATGGCTACACCTTC | CASSERATGGHYGYTF
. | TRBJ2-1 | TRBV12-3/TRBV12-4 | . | TGTGCCAGCAGTTTTTCGGACTATGAGCAGTTCTTC | CASSFSDYEQFF
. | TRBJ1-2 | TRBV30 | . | TGTGCCTGGAGTGTATCGGGTCCGGCTGATGGCTACACCTTC | CAWSVSGPADGYTF
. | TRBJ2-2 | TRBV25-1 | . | TGTGCCAGCAGCGCAGGGGATTTCGGGGAGCTGTTTTTT | CASSAGDFGELFF
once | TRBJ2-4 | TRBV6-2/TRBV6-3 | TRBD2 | TGTGCCAGCAGTTACTCGGAGATAGCGGGAGACCAGTTACTAGCCAAAAACATTCAGTACTTC | CASSYSEIAGDQLLAKNIQYF
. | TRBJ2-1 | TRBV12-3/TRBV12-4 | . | TGTGCCAGCAGTCTTTTTAGGCTGGAGCAGTTCTTC | CASSLFRLEQFF
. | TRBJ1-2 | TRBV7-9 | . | TGTGCCAGCAGCAGCGGGTCCAGGTTCTATGGCTACACCTTC | CASSSGSRFYGYTF
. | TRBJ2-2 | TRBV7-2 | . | TGTGCCAGCAGCTTAGGCGCGGAGCTGTTTTTT | CASSLGAELFF
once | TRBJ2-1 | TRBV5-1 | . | TGCGCCAGCAGCACCCCAGGGGTGGGGTACAATGAGCAGTTCTTC | CASSTPGVGYNEQFF
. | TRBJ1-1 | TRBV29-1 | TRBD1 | TGCAGCGTACAAATGGACAGGGAAGCTTTCTTT | CSVQMDREAFF
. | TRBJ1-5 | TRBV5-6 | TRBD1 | TGTGCCAGCAGCTTGTTTCAGGGGGCGGAGTTCAATCAGCCCCAGCATTTT | CASSLFQGAEFNQPQHF
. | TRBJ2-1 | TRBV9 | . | TGTGCCAGCAGCGATTCAAGGGGGTCGACCTCGTACAATGAGCAGTTCTTC | CASSDSRGSTSYNEQFF
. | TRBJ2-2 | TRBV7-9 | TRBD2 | TGTGCCAGCAGCGGACTAGCGGGAGAAGCTTCCGGGGAGCTGTTTTTT | CASSGLAGEASGELFF
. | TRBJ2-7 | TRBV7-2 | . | TGTGCCAGCAGCCAGGTTGCCCCGCCGGCTCCCTACGAGCAGTACTTC | CASSQVAPPAPYEQYF
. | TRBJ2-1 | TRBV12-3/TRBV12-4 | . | TGTGCCAGCAGTTTTTCCCGGGACCCCTACAATGAGCAGTTCTTC | CASSFSRDPYNEQFF
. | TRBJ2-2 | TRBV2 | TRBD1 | TGTGCCAGCAGTGAACGGGCTGGGACAGCCACGAACACCGGGGAGCTGTTTTTT | CASSERAGTATNTGELFF
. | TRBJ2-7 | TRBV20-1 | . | TGCAGTGCTAGCGGGAGTGGTTACGAGCAGTACTTC | CSASGSGYEQYF
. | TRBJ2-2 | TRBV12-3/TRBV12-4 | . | TGTGCCACCTCGAGCTTCTCCACCGGGGAGCTGTTTTTT | CATSSFSTGELFF
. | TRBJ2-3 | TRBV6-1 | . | TGTGCCAGTTGGGGGCAGGGAGGCCCAGATACGCAGTATTTT | CASWGQGGPDTQYF
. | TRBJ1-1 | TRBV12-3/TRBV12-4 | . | TGTGCCAGCTCTCCATCGAACACTGAAGCTTTCTTT | CASSPSNTEAFF
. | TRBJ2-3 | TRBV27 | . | TGTGCCAGCAGTTGGACCCCCCTGGGGTCAGATACGCAGTATTTT | CASSWTPLGSDTQYF
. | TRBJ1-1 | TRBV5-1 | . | TGCGCCAGCAGCTTGGCTGGACCGGAGATGAACACTGAAGCTTTCTTT | CASSLAGPEMNTEAFF